This TCR beta chain comes out of a study of tumor-infiltrating lymphocytes in oesophageal squamous cell carcinoma. The CDR3 contains 16 residues. Trimming cost V 4 bases and J 1 base, with 16 bases left between them. Germline CDR1 reads WNHNN; CDR2 reads SYGVQD (reference sequence). This clonotype was seen ten or more times. TCRdb ran MiXCR on the reads and lists one entry per CDR3 protein. The data show approximately 11,000 distinct CDR3 sequences, over 50% seen once. Specimen: blood. This receptor was obtained from a female donor with esophageal squamous cell carcinoma. This chain links TRBV10-1 with TRBJ1-1; D might be TRBD1 (5 bases). The CDR3 nucleotides are TGCGCCAGCAGTGGCCTCGGGGGAAGTGGGAACACTGAAGCTTTCTTT. Its translation is CASSGLGGSGNTEAFF.